These 20 T cell receptor beta chains share one sample of origin, sequenced in a study of molecular identifiers for immune sequencing clone quantification. MiXCR was run by TCRdb on the PCR reads, yielding one entry per CDR3 protein. The table has 490,000 or so distinct CDR3 sequences, 25% seen once; the top ten hold under 0.8%. Sequenced material: naive CD8+ T cells from blood, with Jurkat cell RNA spiked in. The subset is: FACS-sorted CD8+CD4-CCR7+CD45RA+ naive T cells. The receptors here all came from a human donor in good health. Some libraries in this study had Jurkat cell RNA spiked in.

As to this clonotype: The conserved phenylalanine or tryptophan is not found at the CDR3 terminus, so this likely reflects a read error. V usage is TRBV5-4 and J usage is TRBJ1-1, with D perhaps matching TRBD1 (5 bases). Trimming shortened V by 2 bases and J by 1 base, and 6 bases separated the two germline ends. The CDR3 is 13 residues long. Germline values: CDR1 SGHNT, CDR2 YYREEE (reference sequence). The CDR3, as DNA: TGTGCCAGCAGCTTCGGACAGAACACTGAAGCTTTCTCT. It codes for CASSFGQNTEAFS.

Worth noting for this clonotype: A much larger clone differs from this one at a single base, so this may be a read error. The DNA for the CDR3 is TGTGCCAGCGGCCCCTTCGCGGGAGCCTTAGGGTACGAGCAGTACTTC. It specifies CASGPFAGALGYEQYF. The V call is TRBV7-6, the J call TRBJ2-7; the match to TRBD2 covers 7 bases. This CDR3 comprises 16 residues. Losses at the gene ends were 8 bases for V and 4 bases for J; bases not matched to a gene: 17. The germline gives CDR1 SGHVS, CDR2 FNYEAQ.

This clonotype was observed a handful of times. The V call is TRBV7-2, the J call TRBJ2-1; 9 bases are a match to TRBD2. The CDR3 has 15 residues. Germline CDR1 and CDR2: SGHTA and FQGNSA. J was trimmed by 7 bases and V by 1 base; bases with no gene match: 5. CDR3 DNA sequence: TGTGCCAGCAGCTTAGTGACTAGCGGCGGAAATGAGCAGTTCTTC. Translating it yields CASSLVTSGGNEQFF. Filled out from reference TRBV7-2 and TRBJ2-1, the complete variable domain reads GAGVSQSPSNKVTEKGKDVELRCDPISGHTALYWYRQSLGQGLEFLIYFQGNSAPDKSGLPSDRFSAERTGGSVSTLTIQRTQQEDSAVYLCASSLVTSGGNEQFFGPGTRLTVL.

This chain uses TRBV7-6 with TRBJ2-3; 10 positions match TRBD2. The length of the CDR3 is 19 residues. J lost 0 bases, V lost 0 bases, and 9 bases had no gene match. From germline, CDR1 is SGHVS and CDR2 FNYEAQ. For the CDR3, the DNA is TGTGCCAGCAGCTTAGCGGCTCTAGCGGGGGTCCTTAGCACAGATACGCAGTATTTT. This translates into CASSLAALAGVLSTDTQYF.

This clonotype has at least ten counts. This chain joins TRBV5-1 and TRBJ2-7; D could derive from TRBD1 or TRBD2 (5 bases each). Germline V gene lookup returns CDR1 SGHRS and CDR2 YFSETQ. The V gene lost 1 base and the J gene lost 6 bases, with 11 bases spanning the gap. This CDR3 is 13 amino acids long. The CDR3 protein is CASSLSRGGEQYF. CDR3 nucleotide sequence: TGCGCCAGCAGCTTGTCCCGGGGCGGCGAGCAGTACTTC.

This clonotype appeared a few times. The V call is TRBV27, the J call TRBJ2-5, with no clear D. Germline V CDR1 and CDR2: MNHEY, SMNVEV (reference sequence). V was cut by 6 bases and J by 2 bases, with 4 bases left in between. The CDR3 totals 11 residues. As DNA, the CDR3 is TGTGCCAGCAGAGGGCAAGAGACCCAGTACTTC. Encoded protein: CASRGQETQYF.

This sequence joins TRBV4-2 and TRBJ2-2; the match to TRBD2 covers 12 bases. Germline loops: CDR1 LGHNA, CDR2 YNFKEQ. This CDR3 region has 16 residues. V trimming: 8 bases; J trimming: 4 bases; junction bases outside the gene matches: 8. The CDR3 bases are TGTGCCAGCCGCCTAGGGACTAGCGGGTTCACCGGGGAGCTGTTTTTT. Translation: CASRLGTSGFTGELFF.

This clonotype appeared a few times. V is TRBV23-1 and J is TRBJ2-1; 11 nucleotides line up with TRBD2. TRBV23-1 is marked as an open reading frame, function uncertain. J lost 6 bases, V lost 2 bases, and 18 bases had no gene match. This CDR3 region has 20 residues. The CDR3 DNA sequence: TGCGCCAGCAGTCAACCTACAGGGGACCCCGGGACTAGCGGTTTCAATGAGCAGTTCTTC. Amino acid sequence: CASSQPTGDPGTSGFNEQFF.

The V gene is TRBV24-1, the J gene TRBJ2-1, with D perhaps TRBD1 (5 bases). From germline, CDR1 is KGHDR and CDR2 SFDVKD. V gave up 9 bases and J gave up 6 bases, with 14 bases separating them. CDR3 length: 13 residues. CDR3 protein: CATQGESANEQFF. CDR3 coding DNA: TGTGCCACCCAGGGCGAGAGCGCCAATGAGCAGTTCTTC.

A word on this clonotype: The missing conserved phenylalanine or tryptophan at the end of this CDR3 makes a read error likely. The chain employs TRBV12-3 or TRBV12-4 and TRBJ1-6; no clear D gene. This CDR3 region has 16 residues. The ends were cut back, 5 bases at V and 2 bases at J, with 13 bases in the middle. CDR3 region: CASSPKGSAYNSPLHY. CDR3 nucleotide sequence: TGTGCCAGCAGTCCCAAAGGATCCGCCTATAATTCACCCCTCCACTAT.

The chain recombines TRBV27 with TRBJ2-3, with D possibly TRBD2 on 5 matching bases. The CDR3 is 14 amino acids. V was trimmed by 6 bases and J by 4 bases, leaving 14 bases between them. CDR1 and CDR2 (germline): MNHEY, SMNVEV (reference sequence). The CDR3 nucleotides read TGTGCCAGCAGCCCACTAGTCCGGTCAGATACGCAGTATTTT. This codes for CASSPLVRSDTQYF.

Of note for this clonotype: No conserved phenylalanine or tryptophan ends this CDR3, so it is likely a read error. The chain uses TRBV10-2 and TRBJ2-5; TRBD2 might be the D (5 bases). Trimming removed 1 base at V and 3 bases at J, with 15 bases between. Germline V gene data show CDR1 as WSHSY and CDR2 as SAAADI. CDR3 length: 16 residues. The CDR3 spells CASSEFRSGGEETQYI. In DNA form, the CDR3 reads TGCGCCAGCAGTGAGTTTCGCAGTGGAGGAGAAGAGACCCAGTACATC.

The rearrangement joins TRBV4-3 to TRBJ1-1; tentatively, D is TRBD1 (5 bases). The CDR3 is 15 amino acids. Germline lookup yields CDR1 LGHNA and CDR2 YSLEER. The germline V and J ends were trimmed by 4 bases and 1 base, with 13 bases remaining between them. For the CDR3, the DNA is TGCGCCAGCAGCCCCGGGCAGGGCCCGAACACTGAAGCTTTCTTT. It codes for CASSPGQGPNTEAFF.

This rearrangement joins TRBV6-2 or TRBV6-3 to TRBJ1-5; 8 nucleotides agree with TRBD1. Germline V gene data show CDR1 as MNHEY and CDR2 as SVGEGT. The CDR3 is made up of 14 amino acids. V shed 1 base and J 7 bases; nucleotides not matched to a gene: 3. In DNA, the CDR3 is TGTGCCAGCAGTTACTGGACAGGGATCCAGCCCCAGCATTTT. It translates to CASSYWTGIQPQHF.

This clonotype showed up many times. The CDR3 reads CASSPPFDVSRDGELFF. Written as DNA, the CDR3 is TGTGCCAGCAGCCCCCCCTTTGATGTTTCCCGAGACGGGGAGCTGTTTTTT. This chain connects TRBV7-9 to TRBJ2-2; unclear D gene. Germline V gives CDR1 SEHNR, CDR2 FQNEAQ (reference sequence). The CDR3 contains 17 residues. The germline V and J ends were trimmed by 5 bases and 7 bases, with 23 bases remaining between them. Full variable domain (outside the CDR3, taken from reference TRBV7-9 and TRBJ2-2): DTGVSQNPRHKITKRGQNVTFRCDPISEHNRLYWYRQTLGQGPEFLTYFQNEAQLEKSRLLSDRFSAERPKGSFSTLEIQRTEQGDSAMYLCASSPPFDVSRDGELFFGEGSRLTVL.

The chain combines TRBV3-1 with TRBJ2-5; TRBD1 aligns across 7 bases. Trimming at V came to 4 bases and at J to 5 bases, leaving 19 bases not matched to a gene. The CDR3 covers 18 residues. The germline gives CDR1 LGHDT, CDR2 YNNKEL (reference sequence). CDR3 protein: CASSPLVLQGKVGETQYF. The CDR3 coding sequence is TGTGCCAGCAGCCCGCTCGTTTTACAGGGGAAGGTTGGTGAGACCCAGTACTTC.

As concerns this clonotype: Given a much more abundant clone one base away, this may be a read error. The chain combines TRBV19 with TRBJ1-5; D remains ambiguous. CDR3 length equals 14 residues. The germline V gene encodes CDR1 LNHDA and CDR2 SQIVND (reference sequence). Deletions cut 7 bases from V and 4 bases from J, with 14 bases between. The CDR3 DNA reads as TGTGCCAGTACCCAATGGCGACCTAATCAGCCCCAGCATTTT. Translating it yields CASTQWRPNQPQHF.

This clonotype was detected ten times or more. The chain couples TRBV20-1 to TRBJ2-7; D might be TRBD2 (6 bases). Germline loops: CDR1 DFQATT, CDR2 SNEGSKA (reference sequence). Trimming took 0 bases from V and 3 from J, leaving 18 bases between them. The CDR3 length is 16 residues. In DNA, the CDR3 is TGCAGTGCTAGAGAACCTAGCACGAGCGGGTACTACGAGCAGTACTTC. It encodes CSAREPSTSGYYEQYF.

This sequence joins TRBV30 and TRBJ2-7; maybe TRBD2 (5 bases). Germline CDR1 is GTSNPN and CDR2 is SVGIG (reference sequence). The CDR3 sequence is 16 residues long. V lost 0 bases and J lost 0, with 15 bases in between. DNA of the CDR3: TGTGCCTGGAGTGTGGGAGCATGGACGAGCTCCTACGAGCAGTACTTC. Its protein is CAWSVGAWTSSYEQYF.

This chain uses TRBV7-9 with TRBJ1-1; the D is unclear. The germline V gene encodes CDR1 SEHNR and CDR2 FQNEAQ (reference sequence). CDR3 length equals 16 residues. Trimming pared 1 base from V and 10 bases from J, leaving 22 bases between. CDR3 sequence (DNA): TGTGCCAGCAGCTTAGGAGATAATAGGGTTTTCGCCGGAGCTTTCTTT. It codes for CASSLGDNRVFAGAFF.